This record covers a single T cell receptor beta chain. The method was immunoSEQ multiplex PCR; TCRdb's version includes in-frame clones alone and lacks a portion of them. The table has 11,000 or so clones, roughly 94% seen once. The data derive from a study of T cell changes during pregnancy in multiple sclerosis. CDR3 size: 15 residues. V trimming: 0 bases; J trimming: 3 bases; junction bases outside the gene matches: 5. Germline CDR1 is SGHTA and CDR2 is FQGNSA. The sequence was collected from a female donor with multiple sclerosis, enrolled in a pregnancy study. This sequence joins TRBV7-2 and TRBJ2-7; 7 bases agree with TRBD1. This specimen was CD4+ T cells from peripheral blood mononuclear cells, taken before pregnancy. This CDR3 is CASSLAATGIYEQYF. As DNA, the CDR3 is TGTGCCAGCAGCTTAGCTGCGACAGGGATCTACGAGCAGTACTTC.